The clone carrying this T cell receptor (beta chain) came up many times. Its antigen is unknown. The sample is drawn from a study of T cell repertoires in cytomegalovirus infection. Across the whole study: Public TCR beta signatures were indicative of both CMV infection and a matching HLA type.

Study-wide points: The ex vivo response was dominated by HLA-C-restricted CMV-specific TCR beta clonotypes.

TCRdb re-derived calls from the reads in MiXCR, one entry per CDR3 protein. The sample lists about 530,000 distinct CDR3 sequences; about a quarter were seen once. The sequence was collected from a human donor in good health (CMV status not recorded). Some clones in this sample may be carry-over from other donors' samples. The sample was PBMCs.

The CDR3 is CASSPGRVNNEQFF. The CDR3 region has the DNA TGTGCCAGCAGCCCGGGGAGGGTAAACAATGAGCAGTTCTTC. V usage is TRBV7-3 and J usage is TRBJ2-1, with TRBD2 identical over 7 bases. Looked up from germline, CDR1 is SGHTA and CDR2 is FQGTGA. The V gene end was trimmed by 5 bases and the J gene end by 5 bases; junction bases not matched to a gene: 6. The CDR3 is 14 amino acids.